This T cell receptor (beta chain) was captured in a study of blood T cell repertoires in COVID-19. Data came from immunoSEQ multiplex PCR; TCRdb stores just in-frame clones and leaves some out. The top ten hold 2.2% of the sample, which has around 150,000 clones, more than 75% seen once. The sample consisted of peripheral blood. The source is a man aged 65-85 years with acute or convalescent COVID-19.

The CDR3 DNA is TGTGCCAGCAGCCACGCACAGGGGGCGGGGGACTATGGCTACACCTTC. Translation: CASSHAQGAGDYGYTF. This chain joins TRBV4-2 and TRBJ1-2; TRBD1 agrees at 9 bases. The junction had 8 bases not matched to a gene; V was cut back by 3 bases and J by 3 bases. Germline V gene sequence: CDR1 LGHNA, CDR2 YNFKEQ. This CDR3 region has 16 residues.